The T cell receptor (beta chain) under discussion was sequenced for a study of metastatic and nonmetastatic thyroid tumors. This clone appeared a few times. Patients were all untreated before their thyroid surgery. TCRdb re-called the PCR reads through MiXCR. The table has approximately 13,000 clones, around a quarter seen once. Sequenced: blood. This receptor was obtained from a male donor with papillary thyroid cancer or a benign thyroid nodule (not recorded which). Some clones in this sample may be carry-over from other donors' samples.

CDR3 sequence: CASSYSNGGNEKLFF. The CDR3 region has the DNA TGTGCCAGCAGTTACTCGAACGGGGGTAATGAAAAACTGTTTTTT. V usage is TRBV6-5 and J usage is TRBJ1-4; D may be TRBD1 (5 bases). Germline V lookup: CDR1 MNHEY, CDR2 SVGAGI. CDR3 size: 15 residues. Trimming took 0 bases from V and 4 from J, leaving 9 bases between them.